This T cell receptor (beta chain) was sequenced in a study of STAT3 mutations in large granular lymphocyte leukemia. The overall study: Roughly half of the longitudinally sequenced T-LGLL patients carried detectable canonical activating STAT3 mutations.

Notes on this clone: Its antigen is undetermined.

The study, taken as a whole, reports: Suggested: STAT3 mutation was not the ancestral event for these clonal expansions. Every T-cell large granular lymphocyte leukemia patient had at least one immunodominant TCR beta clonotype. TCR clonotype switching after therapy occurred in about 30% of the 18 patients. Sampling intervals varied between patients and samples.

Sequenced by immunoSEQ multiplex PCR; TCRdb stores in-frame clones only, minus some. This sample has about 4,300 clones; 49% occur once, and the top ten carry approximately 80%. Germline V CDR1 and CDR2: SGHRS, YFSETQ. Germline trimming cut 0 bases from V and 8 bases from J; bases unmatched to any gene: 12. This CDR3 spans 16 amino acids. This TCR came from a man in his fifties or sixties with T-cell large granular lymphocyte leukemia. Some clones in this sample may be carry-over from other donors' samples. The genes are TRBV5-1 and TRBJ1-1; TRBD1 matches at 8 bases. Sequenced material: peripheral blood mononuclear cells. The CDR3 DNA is TGCGCCAGCAGCTTGGTAGCTCCCGGGACAGGCGAGGAAGCTTTCTTT. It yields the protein CASSLVAPGTGEEAFF.